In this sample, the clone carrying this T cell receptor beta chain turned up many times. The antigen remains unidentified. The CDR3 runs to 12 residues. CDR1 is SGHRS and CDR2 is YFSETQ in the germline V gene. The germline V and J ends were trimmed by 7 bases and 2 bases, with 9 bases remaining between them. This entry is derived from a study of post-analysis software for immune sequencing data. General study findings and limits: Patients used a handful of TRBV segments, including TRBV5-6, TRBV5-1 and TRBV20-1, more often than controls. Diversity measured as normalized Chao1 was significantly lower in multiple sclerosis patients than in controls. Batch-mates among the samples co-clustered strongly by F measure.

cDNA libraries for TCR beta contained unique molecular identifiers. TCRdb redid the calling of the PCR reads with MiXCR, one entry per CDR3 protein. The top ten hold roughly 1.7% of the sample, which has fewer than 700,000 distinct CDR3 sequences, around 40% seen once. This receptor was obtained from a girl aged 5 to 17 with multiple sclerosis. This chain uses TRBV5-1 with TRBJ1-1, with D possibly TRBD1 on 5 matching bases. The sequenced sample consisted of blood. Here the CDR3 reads CASSQGNTEAFF. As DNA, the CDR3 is TGCGCCAGCTCTCAGGGAAACACTGAAGCTTTCTTT.